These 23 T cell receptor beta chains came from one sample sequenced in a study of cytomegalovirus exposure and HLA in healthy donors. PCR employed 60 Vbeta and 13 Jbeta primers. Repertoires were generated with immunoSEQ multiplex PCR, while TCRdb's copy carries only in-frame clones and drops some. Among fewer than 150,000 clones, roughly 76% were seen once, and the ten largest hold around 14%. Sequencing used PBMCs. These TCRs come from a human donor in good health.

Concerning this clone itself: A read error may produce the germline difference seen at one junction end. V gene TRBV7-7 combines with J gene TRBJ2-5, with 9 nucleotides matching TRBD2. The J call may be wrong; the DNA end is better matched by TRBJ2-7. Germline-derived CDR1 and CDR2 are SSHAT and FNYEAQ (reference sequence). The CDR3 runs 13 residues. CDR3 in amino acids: CASSLAGENEQYF. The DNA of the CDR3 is TGTGCTAGCAGCTTAGCGGGAGAGAACGAGCAGTACTTC.

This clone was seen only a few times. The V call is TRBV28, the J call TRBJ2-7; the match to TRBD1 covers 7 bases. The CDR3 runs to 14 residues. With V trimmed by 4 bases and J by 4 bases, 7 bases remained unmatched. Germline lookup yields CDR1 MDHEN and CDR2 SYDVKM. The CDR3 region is CASSSVGQDYEQYF. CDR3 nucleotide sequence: TGTGCCAGCAGTTCCGTTGGACAGGATTACGAGCAGTACTTC. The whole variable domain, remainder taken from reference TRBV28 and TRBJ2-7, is DVKVTQSSRYLVKRTGEKVFLECVQDMDHENMFWYRQDPGLGLRLIYFSYDVKMKEKGDIPEGYSVSREKKERFSLILESASTNQTSMYLCASSSVGQDYEQYFGPGTRLTVT.

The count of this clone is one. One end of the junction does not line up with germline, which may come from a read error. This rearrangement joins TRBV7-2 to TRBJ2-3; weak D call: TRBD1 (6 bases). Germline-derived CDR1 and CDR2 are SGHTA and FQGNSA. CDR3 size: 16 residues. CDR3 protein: CASSLAGTLSTDTQYF. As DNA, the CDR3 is TGTGCCAGCAGCCTAGCCGGGACACTAAGCACAGATACGCAGTATTTT.

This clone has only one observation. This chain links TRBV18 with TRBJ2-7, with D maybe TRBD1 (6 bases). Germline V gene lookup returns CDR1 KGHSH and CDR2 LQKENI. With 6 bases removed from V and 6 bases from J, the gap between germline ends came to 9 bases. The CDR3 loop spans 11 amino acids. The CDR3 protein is CASSAQGEQYF. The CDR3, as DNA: TGTGCCAGCTCGGCACAGGGCGAGCAGTACTTC.

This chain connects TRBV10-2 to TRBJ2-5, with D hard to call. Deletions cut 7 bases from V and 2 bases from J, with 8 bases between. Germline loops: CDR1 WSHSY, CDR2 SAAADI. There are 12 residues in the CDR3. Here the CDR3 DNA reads TGCGCCAGCACCTCCGAGCAAGAGACCCAGTACTTC. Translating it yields CASTSEQETQYF.

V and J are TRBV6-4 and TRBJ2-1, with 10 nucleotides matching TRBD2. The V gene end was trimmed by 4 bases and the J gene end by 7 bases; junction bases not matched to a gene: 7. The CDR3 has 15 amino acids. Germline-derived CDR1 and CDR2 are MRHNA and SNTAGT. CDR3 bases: TGTGCCAGCAGTGTTGATAGCGGGGGGCAGAATGAGCAGTTCTTC. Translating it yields CASSVDSGGQNEQFF.

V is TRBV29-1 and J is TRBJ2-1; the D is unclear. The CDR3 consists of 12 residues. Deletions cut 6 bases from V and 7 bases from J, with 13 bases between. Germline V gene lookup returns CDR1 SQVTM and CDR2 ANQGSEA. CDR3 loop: CSVSGGWNEQFF. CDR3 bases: TGCAGCGTATCGGGTGGGTGGAATGAGCAGTTCTTC.

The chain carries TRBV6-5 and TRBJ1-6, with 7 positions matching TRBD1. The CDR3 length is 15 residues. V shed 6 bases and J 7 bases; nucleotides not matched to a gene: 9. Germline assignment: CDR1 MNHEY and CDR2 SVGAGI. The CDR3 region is CASSEKDRPNSPLHF. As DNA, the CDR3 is TGTGCCAGCAGCGAAAAGGACAGGCCAAATTCACCCCTCCACTTT.

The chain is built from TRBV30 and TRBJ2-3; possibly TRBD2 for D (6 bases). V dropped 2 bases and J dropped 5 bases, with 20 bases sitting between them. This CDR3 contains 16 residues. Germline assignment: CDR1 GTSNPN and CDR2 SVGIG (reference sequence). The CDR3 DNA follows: TGTGCCTGGAGTACCGGACTAAGGGAGTTCTTAGATACGCAGTATTTT. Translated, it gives CAWSTGLREFLDTQYF.

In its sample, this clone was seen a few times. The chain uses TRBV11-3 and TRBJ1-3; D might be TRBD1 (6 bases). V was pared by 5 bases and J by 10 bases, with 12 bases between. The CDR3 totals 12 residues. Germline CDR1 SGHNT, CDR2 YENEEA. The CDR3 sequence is CASSPTRGTIYF. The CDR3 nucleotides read TGTGCCAGCAGCCCAACAAGGGGGACCATATATTTT.

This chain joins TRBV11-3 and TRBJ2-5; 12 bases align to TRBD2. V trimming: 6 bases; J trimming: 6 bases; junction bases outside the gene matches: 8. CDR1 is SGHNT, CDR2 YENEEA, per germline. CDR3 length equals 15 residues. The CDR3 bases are TGTGCCAGCAGACTTACGACTAGCGGGAGACAGACCCAGTACTTC. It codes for CASRLTTSGRQTQYF.

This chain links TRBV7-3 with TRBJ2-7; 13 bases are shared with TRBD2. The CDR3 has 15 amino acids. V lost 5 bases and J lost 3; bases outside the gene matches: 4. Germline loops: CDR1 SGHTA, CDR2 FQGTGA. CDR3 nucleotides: TGTGCCAGCAGCCCGACTAGCGGGGGGATCTACGAGCAGTACTTC. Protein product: CASSPTSGGIYEQYF.

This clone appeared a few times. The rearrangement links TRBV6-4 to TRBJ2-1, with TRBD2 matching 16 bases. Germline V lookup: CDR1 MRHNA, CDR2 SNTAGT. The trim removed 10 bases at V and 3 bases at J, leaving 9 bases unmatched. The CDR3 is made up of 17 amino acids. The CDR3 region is CAKPGTSGGDYYNEQFF. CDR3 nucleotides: TGTGCCAAACCCGGGACTAGCGGGGGGGACTACTACAATGAGCAGTTCTTC.

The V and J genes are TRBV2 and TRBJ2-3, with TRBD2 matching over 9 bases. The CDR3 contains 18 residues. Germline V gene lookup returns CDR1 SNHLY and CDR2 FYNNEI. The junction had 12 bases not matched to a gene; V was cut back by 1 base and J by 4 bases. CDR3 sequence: CASSEDEGVAGVSDTQYF. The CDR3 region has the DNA TGTGCCAGCAGTGAAGATGAAGGGGTAGCGGGAGTGTCAGATACGCAGTATTTT.

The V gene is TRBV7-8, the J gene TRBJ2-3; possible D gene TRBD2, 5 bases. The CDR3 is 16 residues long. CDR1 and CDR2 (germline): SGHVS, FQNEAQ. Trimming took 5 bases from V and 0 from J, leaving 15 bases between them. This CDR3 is CASSPPSLASTDTQYF. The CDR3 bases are TGTGCCAGCAGCCCCCCCTCGCTAGCTAGCACAGATACGCAGTATTTT.

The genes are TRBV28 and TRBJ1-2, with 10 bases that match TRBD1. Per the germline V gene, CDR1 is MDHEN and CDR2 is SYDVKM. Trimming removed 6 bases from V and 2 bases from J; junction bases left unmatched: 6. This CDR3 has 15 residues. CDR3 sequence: CASRFTGQGNYGYTF. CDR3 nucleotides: TGTGCCAGCAGGTTTACGGGACAGGGGAACTATGGCTACACCTTC.

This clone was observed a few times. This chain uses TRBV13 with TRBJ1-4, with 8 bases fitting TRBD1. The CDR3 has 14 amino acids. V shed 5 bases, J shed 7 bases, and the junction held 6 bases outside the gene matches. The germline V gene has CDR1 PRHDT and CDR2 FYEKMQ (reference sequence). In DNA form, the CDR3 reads TGTGCCAGCAGCAAACAGGGGGTTAGTGAAAAACTGTTTTTT. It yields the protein CASSKQGVSEKLFF.

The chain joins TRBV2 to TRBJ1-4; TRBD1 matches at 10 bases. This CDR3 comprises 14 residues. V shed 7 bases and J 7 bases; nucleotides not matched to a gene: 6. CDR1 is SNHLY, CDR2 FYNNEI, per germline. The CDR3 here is CASTRTGGIEKLFF. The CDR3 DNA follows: TGTGCCAGCACGAGGACAGGGGGGATTGAAAAACTGTTTTTT.

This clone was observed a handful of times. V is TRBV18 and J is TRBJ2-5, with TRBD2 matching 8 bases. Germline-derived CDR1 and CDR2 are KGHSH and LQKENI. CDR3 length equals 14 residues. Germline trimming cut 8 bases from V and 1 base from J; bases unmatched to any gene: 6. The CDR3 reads CASRDSGVQETQYF. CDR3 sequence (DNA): TGTGCCAGCAGGGATAGCGGGGTCCAAGAGACCCAGTACTTC. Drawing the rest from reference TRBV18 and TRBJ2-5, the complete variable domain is NAGVMQNPRHLVRRRGQEARLRCSPMKGHSHVYWYRQLPEEGLKFMVYLQKENIIDESGMPKERFSAEFPKEGPSILRIQQVVRGDSAAYFCASRDSGVQETQYFGPGTRLLVL.

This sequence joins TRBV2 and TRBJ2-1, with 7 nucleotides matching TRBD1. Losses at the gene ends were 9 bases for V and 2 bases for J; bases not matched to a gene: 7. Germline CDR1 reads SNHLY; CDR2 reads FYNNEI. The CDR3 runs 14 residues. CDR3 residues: CARTGTDPYNEQFF. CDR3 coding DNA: TGTGCCAGGACCGGGACAGACCCCTACAATGAGCAGTTCTTC. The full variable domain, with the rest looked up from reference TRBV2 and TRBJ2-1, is EPEVTQTPSHQVTQMGQEVILRCVPISNHLYFYWYRQILGQKVEFLVSFYNNEISEKSEIFDDQFSVERPDGSNFTLKIRSTKLEDSAMYFCARTGTDPYNEQFFGPGTRLTVL.

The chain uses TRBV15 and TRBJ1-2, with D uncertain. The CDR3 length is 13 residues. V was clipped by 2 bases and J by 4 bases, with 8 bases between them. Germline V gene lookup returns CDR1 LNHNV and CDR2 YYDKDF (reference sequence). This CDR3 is CATSRPHSYGYTF. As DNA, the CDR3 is TGTGCCACCAGCAGACCCCACAGCTATGGCTACACCTTC. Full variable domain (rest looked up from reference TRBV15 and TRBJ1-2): DAMVIQNPRYQVTQFGKPVTLSCSQTLNHNVMYWYQQKSSQAPKLLFHYYDKDFNNEADTPDNFQSRRPNTSFCFLDIRSPGLGDTAMYLCATSRPHSYGYTFGSGTRLTVV.

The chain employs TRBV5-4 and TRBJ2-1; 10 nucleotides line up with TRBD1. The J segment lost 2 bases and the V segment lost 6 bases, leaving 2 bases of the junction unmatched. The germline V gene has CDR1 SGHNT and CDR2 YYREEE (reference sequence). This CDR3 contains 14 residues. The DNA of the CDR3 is TGTGCCAGCATGGGACAGGGGCCCTACAATGAGCAGTTCTTC. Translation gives CASMGQGPYNEQFF.

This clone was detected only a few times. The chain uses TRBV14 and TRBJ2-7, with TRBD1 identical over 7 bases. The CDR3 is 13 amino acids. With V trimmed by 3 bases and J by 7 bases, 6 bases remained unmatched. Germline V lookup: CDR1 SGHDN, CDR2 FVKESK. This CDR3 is CASSQIRGSEQYF. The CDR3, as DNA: TGTGCCAGCAGCCAGATCAGGGGGAGTGAGCAGTACTTC.